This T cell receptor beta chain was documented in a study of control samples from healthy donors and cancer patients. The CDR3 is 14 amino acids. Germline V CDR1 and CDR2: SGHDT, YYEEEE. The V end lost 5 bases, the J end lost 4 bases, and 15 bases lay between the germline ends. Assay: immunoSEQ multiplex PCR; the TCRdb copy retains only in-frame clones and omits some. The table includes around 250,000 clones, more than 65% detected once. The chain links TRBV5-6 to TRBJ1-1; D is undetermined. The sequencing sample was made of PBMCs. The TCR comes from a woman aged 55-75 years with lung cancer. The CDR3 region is CASRFWAVGTEAFF. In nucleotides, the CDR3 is TGTGCCAGCAGATTCTGGGCAGTTGGCACTGAAGCTTTCTTT.